The 22 T cell receptor beta chains below were found in one sample sequenced in a study of graft-versus-host responses after intestinal transplantation. Profiling relied on immunoSEQ multiplex PCR, and the TCRdb table lists in-frame clones only, not all of them. Of around 110,000 clones listed, around 90% are singletons. The antigens of these receptors remain unknown. The sequencing here drew on unstimulated CD4+ T cells sorted from spleen or lymph node cells, taken before transplant. All receptors come from a human donor who was the organ donor for an intestinal transplant.

This clone appeared a single time. The chain uses TRBV19 and TRBJ2-7, with TRBD1 identical over 11 bases. The trim removed 6 bases at V and 2 bases at J, leaving 6 bases unmatched. There are 15 residues in the CDR3. CDR1 is LNHDA, CDR2 SQIVND, per germline (reference sequence). CDR3 nucleotide sequence: TGTGCCAGTAGGTCCGGGACAGGGGGTACCTACGAGCAGTACTTC. Residues: CASRSGTGGTYEQYF.

This clone was observed a handful of times. The gene calls are TRBV2 and TRBJ1-4, with 7 bases aligning to TRBD1. This CDR3 comprises 13 residues. The germline gives CDR1 SNHLY, CDR2 FYNNEI. V was clipped by 7 bases and J by 5 bases; unmatched bases: 4. The CDR3 sequence is CASTQGKNEKLFF. The CDR3, as DNA: TGTGCCAGCACACAGGGGAAGAATGAAAAACTGTTTTTT.

This chain links TRBV7-9 with TRBJ1-4; TRBD1 matches at 7 bases. V lost 4 bases, J lost 7 bases, and 6 bases stayed unmatched. This CDR3 spans 14 amino acids. Germline CDR1 reads SEHNR; CDR2 reads FQNEAQ (reference sequence). In nucleotides, the CDR3 is TGTGCCAGCAGCTATAGACAGGGAGGTGAAAAACTGTTTTTT. Translated, it gives CASSYRQGGEKLFF.

This rearrangement joins TRBV5-1 to TRBJ1-2; TRBD1 aligns across 7 bases. Per germline, CDR1 SGHRS and CDR2 YFSETQ. The CDR3 runs 16 residues. V was clipped by 0 bases and J by 4 bases; unmatched bases: 9. CDR3 amino acids: CASSLVTGEISYGYTF. The DNA of the CDR3 is TGCGCCAGCAGCTTGGTTACAGGGGAAATTTCCTATGGCTACACCTTC.

This chain links TRBV7-6 with TRBJ1-4; D might be TRBD1 (6 bases). Trimming took off 5 bases at V and 7 bases at J, with 14 bases between the two ends. The CDR3 contains 14 residues. In germline, CDR1 is SGHVS, CDR2 FNYEAQ. The CDR3 reads CASSRRGVGEKLFF. The CDR3 DNA reads TGTGCCAGCAGCCGCAGGGGAGTTGGTGAAAAACTGTTTTTT. Complete variable domain (other parts from reference TRBV7-6 and TRBJ1-4): GAGVSQSPRYKVTKRGQDVALRCDPISGHVSLYWYRQALGQGPEFLTYFNYEAQQDKSGLPNDRFSAERPEGSISTLTIQRTEQRDSAMYRCASSRRGVGEKLFFGSGTQLSVL.

The chain employs TRBV6-6 and TRBJ1-4; unclear D gene. Trimming cost V 5 bases and J 3 bases, with 10 bases left between them. Germline lookup yields CDR1 MNHNY and CDR2 SVGAGI (reference sequence). This CDR3 is built from 14 residues. The CDR3 is CASSNAGANEKLFF. The DNA of the CDR3 is TGTGCCAGCAGTAATGCGGGAGCTAATGAAAAACTGTTTTTT.

The V and J genes are TRBV19 and TRBJ2-3; 12 positions agree with TRBD2. Per the germline V gene, CDR1 is LNHDA and CDR2 is SQIVND (reference sequence). V lost 6 bases to trimming and J lost 4 bases; unmatched junction nucleotides: 5. This CDR3 is 15 amino acids long. Here the CDR3 reads CASRPSGRASDTQYF. CDR3 bases: TGTGCCAGTAGGCCTAGCGGGAGGGCCTCAGATACGCAGTATTTT.

V usage is TRBV10-2 and J usage is TRBJ1-5, with D perhaps TRBD1 (5 bases). The CDR3 spans 16 residues. V lost 5 bases, J lost 2 bases, and 16 bases lay in between. Germline V gives CDR1 WSHSY, CDR2 SAAADI. CDR3 bases: TGCGCCAGCAGTAATACAGGCCCCGGGGGCAATCAGCCCCAGCATTTT. It codes for CASSNTGPGGNQPQHF.

The rearrangement links TRBV19 to TRBJ2-1; a weak D match, TRBD2 (5 bases). This CDR3 has 15 residues. V lost 9 bases to trimming and J lost 3 bases, with 18 bases between them. Germline CDR1 reads LNHDA; CDR2 reads SQIVND (reference sequence). The CDR3 loop is CASQRKGRGYNEQFF. The CDR3 DNA reads TGTGCCAGCCAACGCAAAGGACGGGGCTACAATGAGCAGTTCTTC.

The CDR3 DNA reads as TGTGCCACCAGCAGAGATAGGTCATATGGCTACACCTTC. Its translation: CATSRDRSYGYTF. The gene calls are TRBV15 and TRBJ1-2, with no clear D. V lost 0 bases and J lost 5, with 7 bases in between. Germline V lookup: CDR1 LNHNV, CDR2 YYDKDF (reference sequence). The CDR3 has 13 amino acids.

V and J are TRBV4-1 and TRBJ2-7, with D maybe TRBD2 (6 bases). Trimming removed 4 bases from V and 3 bases from J, with 16 bases in between. CDR1 is MGHRA and CDR2 is YSYEKL in the germline V gene. The CDR3 is 15 amino acids. CDR3 in amino acids: CASSRTGTGVYEQYF. As DNA, the CDR3 is TGCGCCAGCAGCCGAACCGGGACGGGAGTCTACGAGCAGTACTTC.

CDR3 loop: CASSIMEFETQYF. CDR3 sequence (DNA): TGTGCCAGTAGTATAATGGAATTTGAGACCCAGTACTTC. The V and J genes are TRBV19 and TRBJ2-5, with unresolved D. The CDR3 is 13 residues long. The V gene lost 2 bases and the J gene lost 5 bases, with 9 bases spanning the gap. Per germline, CDR1 LNHDA and CDR2 SQIVND (reference sequence).

The table lists this clone with a few counts. V is TRBV5-4 and J is TRBJ1-2, with no clear D. Germline V CDR1 and CDR2: SGHNT, YYREEE (reference sequence). V shed 2 bases and J shed 3 bases, with 17 bases lying between them. The CDR3 has 16 amino acids. CDR3 nucleotides: TGTGCCAGCAGCTTAGGTTCGCGGGGTTCCTACTATGGCTACACCTTC. Translated: CASSLGSRGSYYGYTF. Variable domain in full (rest from reference TRBV5-4 and TRBJ1-2): ETGVTQSPTHLIKTRGQQVTLRCSSQSGHNTVSWYQQALGQGPQFIFQYYREEENGRGNFPPRFSGLQFPNYSSELNVNALELDDSALYLCASSLGSRGSYYGYTFGSGTRLTVV.

CDR3 bases: TGTGCCAGCAGCAGAACGCACGAGCAGTACTTC. Protein product: CASSRTHEQYF. This chain connects TRBV6-6 to TRBJ2-7, with D hard to call. Trimming cost V 6 bases and J 5 bases, with 8 bases left between them. Per the germline V gene, CDR1 is MNHNY and CDR2 is SVGAGI (reference sequence). CDR3 length: 11 amino acids.

V usage is TRBV2 and J usage is TRBJ2-1; D is unclear. The ends were cut back, 6 bases at V and 4 bases at J, with 4 bases in the middle. Germline CDR1 is SNHLY and CDR2 is FYNNEI. The CDR3 consists of 11 residues. The DNA for the CDR3 is TGTGCCAGCAGGACATACAATGAGCAGTTCTTC. It is translated as CASRTYNEQFF.

The chain has TRBV18 and TRBJ1-5; 7 nucleotides match TRBD1. CDR1 KGHSH and CDR2 LQKENI come from the germline V gene. The CDR3 runs to 16 residues. V shed 4 bases and J 0 bases; nucleotides not matched to a gene: 6. In nucleotides, the CDR3 is TGTGCCAGCTCACGAAACAGGGGATATAGCAATCAGCCCCAGCATTTT. Translated, it gives CASSRNRGYSNQPQHF.

The CDR3 region has the DNA TGTGCCAGCAGCCCACGACAGGGGAGGTTGAATGAGCAGTTCTTC. This encodes CASSPRQGRLNEQFF. The chain links TRBV7-9 to TRBJ2-1; 8 bases map to TRBD1. CDR1 and CDR2 from the germline V gene are SEHNR and FQNEAQ (reference sequence). The V gene end was trimmed by 5 bases and the J gene end by 7 bases; junction bases not matched to a gene: 10. The CDR3 is 15 residues long.

The chain uses TRBV19 and TRBJ1-5; 7 bases are shared with TRBD1. The germline CDR1 and CDR2 sequences are LNHDA and SQIVND (reference sequence). Trimming took 3 bases from V and 1 from J; bases not matched to a gene: 6. This CDR3 has 16 amino acids. CDR3 nucleotides: TGTGCCAGTAGTATCTTAACAGGGGAGAGCAATCAGCCCCAGCATTTT. It codes for CASSILTGESNQPQHF.

This chain connects TRBV5-1 to TRBJ2-6; D tentatively reads TRBD1 or TRBD2 (6 bases each). Looked up from germline, CDR1 is SGHRS and CDR2 is YFSETQ. CDR3 length equals 16 residues. Trimming pared 7 bases from V and 1 base from J, leaving 15 bases between. This chain's CDR3 is CASARGDTSGANVLTF. In nucleotides, the CDR3 is TGCGCCAGCGCGAGGGGGGATACGTCTGGGGCCAACGTCCTGACTTTC.

The CDR3: CAWSVYGGLSSPLHF. The CDR3 DNA reads TGTGCCTGGAGTGTATATGGGGGGCTTTCTTCACCCCTCCACTTT. This chain links TRBV30 with TRBJ1-6; the D gene is possibly TRBD1 (6 bases). The V end was cut by 0 bases, the J end by 9 bases, with 15 bases between. The CDR3 sequence is 15 residues long. The germline V gene encodes CDR1 GTSNPN and CDR2 SVGIG (reference sequence).

The chain has TRBV7-6 and TRBJ2-6; 7 positions match TRBD1. The CDR3 has 18 amino acids. Per the germline V gene, CDR1 is SGHVS and CDR2 is FNYEAQ. V shed 4 bases, J shed 0 bases, and the junction held 9 bases outside the gene matches. The CDR3 is CASSSRTGTSSGANVLTF. In DNA, the CDR3 is TGTGCCAGCAGCTCAAGGACAGGCACCAGCTCTGGGGCCAACGTCCTGACTTTC. Together with reference TRBV7-6 and TRBJ2-6, the CDR3 gives the full variable domain: GAGVSQSPRYKVTKRGQDVALRCDPISGHVSLYWYRQALGQGPEFLTYFNYEAQQDKSGLPNDRFSAERPEGSISTLTIQRTEQRDSAMYRCASSSRTGTSSGANVLTFGAGSRLTVL.

This clone has only one observation. This chain links TRBV9 with TRBJ1-1; a weak D match, TRBD1 (5 bases). The CDR3 contains 14 residues. Germline V gene sequence: CDR1 SGDLS, CDR2 YYNGEE. V was cut by 2 bases and J by 0 bases, with 8 bases left in between. CDR3 protein: CASSVGQLNTEAFF. For the CDR3, the DNA is TGTGCCAGCAGCGTGGGGCAGTTGAACACTGAAGCTTTCTTT.